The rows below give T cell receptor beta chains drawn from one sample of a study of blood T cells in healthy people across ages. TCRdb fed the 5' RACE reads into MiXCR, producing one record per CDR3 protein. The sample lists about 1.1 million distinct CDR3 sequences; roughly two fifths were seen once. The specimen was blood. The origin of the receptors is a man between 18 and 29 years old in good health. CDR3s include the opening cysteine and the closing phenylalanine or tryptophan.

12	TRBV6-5	CASRTGNGRQYF
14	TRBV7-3	CASSLKYRGYEQYF
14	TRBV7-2	CASSLEGTISGAFF
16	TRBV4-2	CASSQDGQGANCGYTF
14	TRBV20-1	CSATAGTVNTEAFF
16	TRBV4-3	CASSQSLLAGADTQYF
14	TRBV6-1	CASSGYLVGEPQHF
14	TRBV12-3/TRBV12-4	CACSLGAFNTEAFF
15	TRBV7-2	CASSSQTGRGYGYTF
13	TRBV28	CASSQTSSYEQYF
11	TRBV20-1	CSATTGEPQHF
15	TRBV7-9	CASSSPGGQEGEAFF
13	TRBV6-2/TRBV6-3	CASRSGQPYEQYF
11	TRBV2	CASLPKETQYF
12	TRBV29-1	CSVKPPGQSAFF
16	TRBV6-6	CASSYSTDSSNQPQHF
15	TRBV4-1	CASSQGFGRNTEAFF
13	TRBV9	CASSPGHSYGYTF
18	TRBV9	CASSLASGTGGTNEKLFF
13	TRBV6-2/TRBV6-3	CASSGTGLYGYTF
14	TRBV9	CASSVVGSLDTQYF
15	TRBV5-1	CASSLSTTENTEAFF
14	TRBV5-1	CASSVSQGAAGYTF